Following are 9 T cell receptor beta chains from one sample sequenced in a study of blood T cell repertoires in COVID-19 (dated by TCRdb to about 2020). Libraries were built with the immunoSEQ multiplex PCR assay. The clones in this table, taken by TCRdb from immuneACCESS, are in-frame only. Not every clone is retained; where verified, under half of the shortfall comes from an unresolved V gene, and the cause of the rest is unknown. A total of around 450,000 clones appear in this sample, around 90% of them only once. The biggest ten clones account for almost 2% of the sample. Sequences were obtained from PBMCs or T cells enriched from blood (not recorded which). The origin of the receptors is a woman aged 18-35 years with acute COVID-19.

This chain connects TRBV9 to TRBJ1-2; TRBD1 matches at 7 bases. Unmatched junction bases numbered 6, after V lost 0 bases and J lost 4 bases. Germline V lookup: CDR1 SGDLS, CDR2 YYNGEE. CDR3 length: 15 residues. The CDR3 DNA reads as TGTGCCAGCAGCGTAGGGAAGGGGGCAGTCTATGGCTACACCTTC. Translating it yields CASSVGKGAVYGYTF.

The CDR3: CASSPVAGTTYEQYF. DNA for the CDR3: TGTGCCAGCAGTCCAGTAGCGGGAACGACCTACGAGCAGTACTTC. The chain couples TRBV2 to TRBJ2-7; 8 nucleotides agree with TRBD2. CDR1 and CDR2 (germline): SNHLY, FYNNEI. The CDR3 is 15 amino acids. V lost 5 bases to trimming and J lost 2 bases; unmatched junction nucleotides: 8.

The chain has TRBV28 and TRBJ1-1; D might be TRBD1 (6 bases). Trimming removed 5 bases at V and 6 bases at J, with 22 bases between. Germline CDR1 is MDHEN and CDR2 is SYDVKM. This CDR3 is built from 16 residues. For the CDR3, the DNA is TGTGCCAGCAGTGGTGAAACAGACAGGTCGTGGGCTGAAGCTTTCTTT. This gives the protein CASSGETDRSWAEAFF.

The chain combines TRBV28 with TRBJ2-5, with D possibly being TRBD2 (5 bases). V dropped 4 bases and J dropped 4 bases, with 13 bases sitting between them. The length of the CDR3 is 14 residues. The germline V gene has CDR1 MDHEN and CDR2 SYDVKM. The CDR3 spells CASSSPLSGETQYF. The CDR3 coding sequence is TGTGCCAGCAGTTCTCCCCTCAGCGGAGAGACCCAGTACTTC.

V is TRBV3-1 (or the pseudogene TRBV3-2) and J is TRBJ2-2; D not resolved. The CDR3 runs to 15 residues. CDR1 and CDR2 (germline): LGHDT, YNNKEL (reference sequence). V was pared by 3 bases and J by 7 bases, with 15 bases between. The CDR3 sequence: CASSQTDGAGGELFF. In DNA form, the CDR3 reads TGTGCCAGCAGCCAGACGGATGGAGCTGGCGGGGAGCTGTTTTTT.

The chain carries TRBV6-5 and TRBJ2-1; 7 positions match TRBD1. CDR1 MNHEY and CDR2 SVGAGI come from the germline V gene. CDR3 size: 15 residues. V shed 4 bases, J shed 8 bases, and the junction held 11 bases outside the gene matches. CDR3 sequence (DNA): TGTGCCAGCAGTTCCCCCGGGACAGTTATTCATGAGCAGTTCTTC. This codes for CASSSPGTVIHEQFF.

Here the CDR3 DNA reads TGTGCCAGCAGCTTAACCGAGGGCCATGAGCAGTTCTTC. It translates to CASSLTEGHEQFF. The genes are TRBV7-3 and TRBJ2-1; possibly TRBD2 for D (5 bases). The CDR3 is made up of 13 amino acids. Germline-derived CDR1 and CDR2 are SGHTA and FQGTGA. Trimming shortened V by 0 bases and J by 8 bases, and 8 bases separated the two germline ends.

This chain's CDR3 is CASSLVGGRNEKLFF. Here the CDR3 DNA reads TGTGCCAGCAGTTTAGTCGGGGGGCGGAATGAAAAACTGTTTTTT. The chain couples TRBV27 to TRBJ1-4; D might be TRBD1 (6 bases). V was shortened by 2 bases and J by 5 bases, with 12 bases between the two germline ends. CDR3 length: 15 amino acids. Germline loops: CDR1 MNHEY, CDR2 SMNVEV (reference sequence).

The J gene is TRBJ2-4, the V gene TRBV7-8, with TRBD2 matching over 7 bases. Trimming cost V 0 bases and J 6 bases; bases outside gene matches: 5. Per the germline V gene, CDR1 is SGHVS and CDR2 is FQNEAQ. CDR3 length equals 15 residues. The DNA of the CDR3 is TGTGCCAGCAGCTTAGCGACCGGGGGGAGAAACATTCAGTACTTC. Residues: CASSLATGGRNIQYF.